The 17 T cell receptor beta chains below all came from one sample that was sequenced in a study of shared clonotypes between healthy human individuals. Clones were read by immunoSEQ multiplex PCR, and TCRdb kept only the in-frame ones, dropping some. The table includes some 1 million clones, approximately 70% detected once. The specimen was memory CD4+ T cells sorted from blood. Subset defined: CD45RA-negative fraction. The source of these receptors is a young man in good health.

The genes are TRBV18 and TRBJ1-1; D is possibly TRBD1 (6 bases). This CDR3 contains 15 residues. Trimming removed 2 bases at V and 5 bases at J, with 15 bases between. Germline V lookup: CDR1 KGHSH, CDR2 LQKENI. The CDR3 DNA reads TGTGCCAGCTCACCAGCGGGGGCGCGGAGGACTGAAGCTTTCTTT. Translation: CASSPAGARRTEAFF.

The CDR3 DNA reads as TGTGCCAGCATTAGAATAGCGGGAGGATGGGACTACAATGAGCAGTTCTTC. It translates to CASIRIAGGWDYNEQFF. This chain links TRBV21-1 with TRBJ2-1; TRBD2, the table's D call, lacks a check against the DNA. TRBV21-1 is designated a pseudogene. This CDR3 is built from 17 residues.

The genes are TRBV5-6 and TRBJ2-3; 11 bases match TRBD2. CDR1 is SGHDT, CDR2 YYEEEE, per germline. Unmatched junction bases numbered 11, after V lost 1 base and J lost 4 bases. The CDR3 consists of 18 residues. CDR3 sequence (DNA): TGTGCCAGCAGCTTGATTTCAACTAGCGGGGGTAGTGCAGATACGCAGTATTTT. As protein: CASSLISTSGGSADTQYF.

J is TRBJ2-3 and V is TRBV10-3; possible D gene TRBD1, 6 bases. Trimming left V 6 bases short and J 1 base short, with 8 bases between. The CDR3 contains 13 residues. Per the germline V gene, CDR1 is ENHRY and CDR2 is SYGVKD. CDR3 amino acids: CAISGQRTDTQYF. The CDR3 DNA reads TGTGCCATCAGCGGACAGCGCACAGATACGCAGTATTTT.

The chain is built from TRBV7-2 and TRBJ2-1, with 12 bases matching TRBD2. CDR1 is SGHTA and CDR2 is FQGNSA in the germline V gene. V shed 4 bases, J shed 1 base, and the junction held 2 bases outside the gene matches. The CDR3 length is 16 residues. CDR3 residues: CASSYLAGGSYNEQFF. CDR3 coding DNA: TGTGCCAGCAGCTATCTAGCGGGAGGGTCCTACAATGAGCAGTTCTTC.

A note on this clone: A much larger clone is a single base away; this may be a read error. In the same sample, other DNA sequences code for this CDR3. This chain uses TRBV6-5 with TRBJ1-2; a weak D match, TRBD1 (6 bases). Trimming removed 6 bases from V and 2 bases from J, with 13 bases in between. Germline V gene sequence: CDR1 MNHEY, CDR2 SVGAGI. CDR3 size: 14 residues. The CDR3 loop is CASSPGQGNYGYTF. CDR3 DNA sequence: TGTGCCAGCAGCCCCGGGCAGGGGAACTATGGCTACACCTTC.

The chain links TRBV28 to TRBJ1-1; 7 bases are shared with TRBD1. Germline V lookup: CDR1 MDHEN, CDR2 SYDVKM. The CDR3 spans 15 residues. Trimming at V came to 5 bases and at J to 6 bases, leaving 12 bases not matched to a gene. The CDR3 spells CASSAEQGMRAEAFF. CDR3 in DNA: TGTGCCAGCAGTGCAGAACAGGGGATGAGGGCTGAAGCTTTCTTT.

This chain joins TRBV7-9 and TRBJ1-4, with D tentatively TRBD1 (5 bases). CDR3 length equals 18 residues. V shed 1 base and J shed 0 bases, with 15 bases lying between them. Germline CDR1 is SEHNR and CDR2 is FQNEAQ (reference sequence). This chain's CDR3 is CASSLDRTNVATNEKLFF. DNA of the CDR3: TGTGCCAGCAGCTTAGATAGGACAAACGTTGCAACTAATGAAAAACTGTTTTTT.

The chain couples TRBV5-6 to TRBJ2-1, with D uncertain. V was pared by 2 bases and J by 8 bases, with 2 bases between. The germline gives CDR1 SGHDT, CDR2 YYEEEE. The CDR3 loop spans 10 amino acids. Here the CDR3 reads CASSFDEQFF. CDR3 sequence (DNA): TGTGCCAGCAGCTTCGATGAGCAGTTCTTC.

The chain has TRBV4-1 and TRBJ2-3; 7 nucleotides align to TRBD2. The V segment lost 4 bases and the J segment 6 bases; nucleotides outside the gene matches: 10. Germline values: CDR1 MGHRA, CDR2 YSYEKL. The CDR3 has 15 residues. For the CDR3, the DNA is TGCGCCAGCAGCCTAGGCGGGGGATTTATTGATACGCAGTATTTT. This sequence encodes CASSLGGGFIDTQYF.

V and J are TRBV19 and TRBJ2-4; TRBD2 matches 11 bases. V gave up 5 bases and J gave up 0 bases; unmatched junction bases: 18. The CDR3 runs 21 residues. From germline, CDR1 is LNHDA and CDR2 SQIVND (reference sequence). The CDR3 protein is CASSHGSLAGAAVIAKNIQYF. The CDR3 nucleotides read TGTGCCAGTAGTCACGGTTCACTAGCGGGGGCCGCTGTTATAGCCAAAAACATTCAGTACTTC.

The sample holds a few counts of this clone. V gene TRBV6-5 combines with J gene TRBJ2-7; no definite D call. CDR1 is MNHEY, CDR2 SVGAGI, per germline. V was clipped by 2 bases and J by 4 bases, with 12 bases between them. The CDR3 totals 14 residues. The CDR3, as DNA: TGTGCCAGCAGTTACGCCCCCACTGGGTACGAGCAGTACTTC. Translated, it gives CASSYAPTGYEQYF.

The genes are TRBV29-1 and TRBJ1-2; the match to TRBD1 covers 9 bases. CDR1 is SQVTM and CDR2 is ANQGSEA in the germline V gene. The CDR3 extends over 13 amino acids. After removal of 5 bases from V and 4 bases from J, the junction contained 5 bases not matched to a gene. The CDR3 reads CSVQQGATYGYTF. The CDR3 DNA is TGCAGCGTTCAACAGGGGGCGACCTATGGCTACACCTTC. Looking up the rest from reference TRBV29-1 and TRBJ1-2 gives the full variable domain: SAVISQKPSRDICQRGTSLTIQCQVDSQVTMMFWYRQQPGQSLTLIATANQGSEATYESGFVIDKFPISRPNLTFSTLTVSNMSPEDSSIYLCSVQQGATYGYTFGSGTRLTVV.

This clone was counted once. The chain recombines TRBV21-1 with TRBJ2-5. TRBV21-1 represents a pseudogene. The CDR3 runs to 14 residues. CDR3 coding DNA: TGTGCCAGCAGCAAAGGAGGGGAGAGAGAGACCCAGTACTTC. Translating it yields CASSKGGERETQYF.

The chain has TRBV9 and TRBJ2-7; perhaps TRBD2 as D (6 bases). The germline V gene encodes CDR1 SGDLS and CDR2 YYNGEE. Trimming left V 3 bases short and J 5 bases short, with 12 bases between. The CDR3 runs 13 residues. CDR3 coding DNA: TGTGCCAGCAGCGCCGGGGGTCCCCACGAGCAGTACTTC. Translating gives CASSAGGPHEQYF.

This clone appeared a few times. V gene TRBV11-2 combines with J gene TRBJ2-1; 7 bases fit TRBD1. Germline CDR1 and CDR2: SGHAT and FQNNGV. The CDR3 extends over 15 amino acids. V lost 5 bases, J lost 6 bases, and 10 bases stayed unmatched. The CDR3 region has the DNA TGTGCCAGCAGCCCAGGGGGACAGTTAGGCAATGAGCAGTTCTTC. Amino acid sequence: CASSPGGQLGNEQFF.

This chain uses TRBV9 with TRBJ2-1; the D is unclear. The CDR3 totals 15 residues. Germline V gene sequence: CDR1 SGDLS, CDR2 YYNGEE. Between the trimmed V and J ends, which lost 4 bases and 0 bases, there was a span of 11 bases. The CDR3, as DNA: TGTGCCAGCAGCCTTAGGGAAAGCTCCTACAATGAGCAGTTCTTC. It is translated as CASSLRESSYNEQFF.